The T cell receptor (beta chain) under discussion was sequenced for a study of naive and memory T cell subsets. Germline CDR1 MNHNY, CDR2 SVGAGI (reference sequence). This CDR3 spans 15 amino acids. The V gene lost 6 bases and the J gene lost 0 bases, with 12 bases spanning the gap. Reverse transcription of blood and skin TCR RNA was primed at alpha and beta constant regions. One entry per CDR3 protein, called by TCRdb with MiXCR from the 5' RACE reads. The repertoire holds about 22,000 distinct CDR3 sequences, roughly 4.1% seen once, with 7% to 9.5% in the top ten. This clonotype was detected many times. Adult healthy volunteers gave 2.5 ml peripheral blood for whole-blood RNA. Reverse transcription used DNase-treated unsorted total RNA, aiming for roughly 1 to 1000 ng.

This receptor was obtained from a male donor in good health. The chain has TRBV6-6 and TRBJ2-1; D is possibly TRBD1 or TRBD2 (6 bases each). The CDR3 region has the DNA TGTGCCAGCAGCCAAGGGGGGAGCTCCTACAATGAGCAGTTCTTC. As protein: CASSQGGSSYNEQFF.